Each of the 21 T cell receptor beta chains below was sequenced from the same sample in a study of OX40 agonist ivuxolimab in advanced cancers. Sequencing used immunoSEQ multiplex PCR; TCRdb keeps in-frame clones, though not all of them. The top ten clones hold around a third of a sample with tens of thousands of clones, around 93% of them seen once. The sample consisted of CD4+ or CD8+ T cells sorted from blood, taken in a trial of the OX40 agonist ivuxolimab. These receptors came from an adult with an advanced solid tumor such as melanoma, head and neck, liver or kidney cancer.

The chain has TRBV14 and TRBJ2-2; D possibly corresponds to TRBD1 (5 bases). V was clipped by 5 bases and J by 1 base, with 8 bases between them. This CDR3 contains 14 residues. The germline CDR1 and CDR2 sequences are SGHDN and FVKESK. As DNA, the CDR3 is TGTGCCAGCAGCATCGGACAGAACACCGGGGAGCTGTTTTTT. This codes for CASSIGQNTGELFF.

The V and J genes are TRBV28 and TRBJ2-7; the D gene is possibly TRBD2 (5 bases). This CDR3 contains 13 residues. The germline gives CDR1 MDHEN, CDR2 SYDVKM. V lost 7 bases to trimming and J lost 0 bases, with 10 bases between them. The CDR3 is CASIHRDSYEQYF. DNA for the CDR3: TGTGCCAGCATCCATCGGGACTCCTACGAGCAGTACTTC.

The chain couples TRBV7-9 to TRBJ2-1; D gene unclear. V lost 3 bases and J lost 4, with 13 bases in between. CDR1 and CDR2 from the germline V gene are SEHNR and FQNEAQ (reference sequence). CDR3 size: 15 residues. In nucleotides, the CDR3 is TGTGCCAGCAGCTTGACGACTCACCCTTACAATGAGCAGTTCTTC. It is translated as CASSLTTHPYNEQFF.

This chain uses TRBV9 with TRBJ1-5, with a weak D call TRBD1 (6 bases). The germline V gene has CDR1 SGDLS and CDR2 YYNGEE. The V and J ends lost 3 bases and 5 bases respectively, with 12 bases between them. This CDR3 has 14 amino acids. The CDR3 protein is CASSGRDTYQPQHF. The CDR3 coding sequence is TGTGCCAGCAGCGGTCGGGACACCTATCAGCCCCAGCATTTT.

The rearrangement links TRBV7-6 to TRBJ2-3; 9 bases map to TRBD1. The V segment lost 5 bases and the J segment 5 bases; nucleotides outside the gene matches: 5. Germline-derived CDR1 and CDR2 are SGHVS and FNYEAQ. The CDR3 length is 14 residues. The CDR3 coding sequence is TGTGCCAGCAGCGCCTGGACAGGGGTAGATACGCAGTATTTT. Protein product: CASSAWTGVDTQYF.

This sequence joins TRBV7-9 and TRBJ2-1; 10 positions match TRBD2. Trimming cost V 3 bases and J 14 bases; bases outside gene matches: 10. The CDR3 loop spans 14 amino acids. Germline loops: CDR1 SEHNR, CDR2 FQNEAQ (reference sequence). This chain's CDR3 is CASSFGAGGPAEFF. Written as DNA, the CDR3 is TGTGCCAGCAGCTTCGGAGCGGGAGGGCCTGCGGAGTTCTTC.

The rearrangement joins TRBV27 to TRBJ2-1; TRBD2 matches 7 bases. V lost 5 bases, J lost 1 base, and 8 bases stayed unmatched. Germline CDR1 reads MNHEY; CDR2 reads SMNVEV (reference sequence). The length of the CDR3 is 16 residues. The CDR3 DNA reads TGTGCCAGCAGTCCCTCGGCGGGAGAGTCCTACAATGAGCAGTTCTTC. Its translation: CASSPSAGESYNEQFF.

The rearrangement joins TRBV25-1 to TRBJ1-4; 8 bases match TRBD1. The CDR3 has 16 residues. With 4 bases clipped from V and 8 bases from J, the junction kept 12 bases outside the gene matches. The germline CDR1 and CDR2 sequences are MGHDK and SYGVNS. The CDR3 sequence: CASSVGPGGGSEKLFF. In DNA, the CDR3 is TGTGCCAGCAGTGTAGGGCCAGGGGGCGGTAGCGAAAAACTGTTTTTT.

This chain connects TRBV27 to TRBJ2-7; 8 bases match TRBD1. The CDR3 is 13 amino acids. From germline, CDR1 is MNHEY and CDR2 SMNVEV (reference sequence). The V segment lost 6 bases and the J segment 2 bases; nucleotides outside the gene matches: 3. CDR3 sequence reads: CASSGQGPYEQYF. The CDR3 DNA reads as TGTGCCAGCAGCGGACAGGGCCCCTACGAGCAGTACTTC.

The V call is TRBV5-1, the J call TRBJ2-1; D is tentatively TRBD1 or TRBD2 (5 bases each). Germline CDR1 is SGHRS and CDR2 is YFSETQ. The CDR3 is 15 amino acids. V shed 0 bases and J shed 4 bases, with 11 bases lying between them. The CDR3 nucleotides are TGCGCCAGCAGCTTGGCTGGGGGTGAATACAATGAGCAGTTCTTC. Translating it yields CASSLAGGEYNEQFF.

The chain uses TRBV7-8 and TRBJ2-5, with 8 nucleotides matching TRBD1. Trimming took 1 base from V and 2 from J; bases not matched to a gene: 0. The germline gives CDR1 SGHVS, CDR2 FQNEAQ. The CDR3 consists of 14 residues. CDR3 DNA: TGTGCCAGCAGCTTAGGGACAGGGCAAGAGACCCAGTACTTC. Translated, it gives CASSLGTGQETQYF.

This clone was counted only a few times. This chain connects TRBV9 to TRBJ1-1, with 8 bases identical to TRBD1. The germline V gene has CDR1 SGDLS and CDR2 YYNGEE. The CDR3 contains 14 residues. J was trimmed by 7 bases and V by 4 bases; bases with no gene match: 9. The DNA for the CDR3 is TGTGCCAGCAGCTCCCCGGGACAGGATATTGAAGCTTTCTTT. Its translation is CASSSPGQDIEAFF.

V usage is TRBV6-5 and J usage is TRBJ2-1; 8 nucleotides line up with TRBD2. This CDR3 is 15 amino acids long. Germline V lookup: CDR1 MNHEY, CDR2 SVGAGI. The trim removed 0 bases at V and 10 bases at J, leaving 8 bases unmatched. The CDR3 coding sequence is TGTGCCAGCAGTTACTCTCAAGCGGGAGCTGGCGAGCAGTTCTTC. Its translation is CASSYSQAGAGEQFF.

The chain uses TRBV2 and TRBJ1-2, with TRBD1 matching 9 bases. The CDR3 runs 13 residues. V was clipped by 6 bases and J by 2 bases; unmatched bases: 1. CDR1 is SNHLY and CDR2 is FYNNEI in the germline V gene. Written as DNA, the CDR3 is TGTGCCAGCAGGGGGACAGGGAACTATGGCTACACCTTC. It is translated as CASRGTGNYGYTF. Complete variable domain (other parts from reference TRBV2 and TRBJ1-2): EPEVTQTPSHQVTQMGQEVILRCVPISNHLYFYWYRQILGQKVEFLVSFYNNEISEKSEIFDDQFSVERPDGSNFTLKIRSTKLEDSAMYFCASRGTGNYGYTFGSGTRLTVV.

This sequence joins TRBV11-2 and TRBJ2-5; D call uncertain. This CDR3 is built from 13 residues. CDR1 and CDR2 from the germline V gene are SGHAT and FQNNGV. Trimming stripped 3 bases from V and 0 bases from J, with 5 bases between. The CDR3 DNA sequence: TGTGCCAGCAGCTTCCCGTACCAAGAGACCCAGTACTTC. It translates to CASSFPYQETQYF.

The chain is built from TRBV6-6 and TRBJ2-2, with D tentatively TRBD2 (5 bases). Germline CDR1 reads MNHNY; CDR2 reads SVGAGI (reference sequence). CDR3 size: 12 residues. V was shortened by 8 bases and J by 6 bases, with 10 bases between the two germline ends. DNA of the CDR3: TGTGCCAGCGAGGGTAGCCCCGGGGAGCTGTTTTTT. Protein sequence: CASEGSPGELFF.

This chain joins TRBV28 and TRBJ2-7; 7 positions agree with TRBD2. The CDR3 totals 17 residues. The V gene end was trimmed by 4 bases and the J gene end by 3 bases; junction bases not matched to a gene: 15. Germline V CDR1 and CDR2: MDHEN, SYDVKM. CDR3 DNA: TGTGCCAGCAGTTCCGAGATGCTCGGGGAGGGGTACTACGAGCAGTACTTC. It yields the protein CASSSEMLGEGYYEQYF.

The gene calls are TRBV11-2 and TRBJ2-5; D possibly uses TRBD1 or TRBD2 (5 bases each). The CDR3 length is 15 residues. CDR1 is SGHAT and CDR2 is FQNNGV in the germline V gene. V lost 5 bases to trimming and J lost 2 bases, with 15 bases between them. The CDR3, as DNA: TGTGCCAGCAGCCCAAAAGGGGAGAGTCAAGAGACCCAGTACTTC. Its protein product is CASSPKGESQETQYF.

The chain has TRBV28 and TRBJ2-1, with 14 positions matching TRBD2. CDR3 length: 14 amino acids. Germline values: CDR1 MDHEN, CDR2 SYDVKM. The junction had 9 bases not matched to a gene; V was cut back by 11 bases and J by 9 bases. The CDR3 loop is CAGGTSGSGGEQFF. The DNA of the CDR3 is TGTGCCGGAGGGACTAGCGGGAGCGGGGGTGAGCAGTTCTTC.

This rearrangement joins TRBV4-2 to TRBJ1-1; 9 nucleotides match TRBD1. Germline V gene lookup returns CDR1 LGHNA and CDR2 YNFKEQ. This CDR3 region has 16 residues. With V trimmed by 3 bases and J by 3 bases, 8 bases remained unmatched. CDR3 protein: CASSQGGQGLDTEAFF. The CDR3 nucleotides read TGTGCCAGCAGCCAGGGTGGACAGGGGCTGGACACTGAAGCTTTCTTT.

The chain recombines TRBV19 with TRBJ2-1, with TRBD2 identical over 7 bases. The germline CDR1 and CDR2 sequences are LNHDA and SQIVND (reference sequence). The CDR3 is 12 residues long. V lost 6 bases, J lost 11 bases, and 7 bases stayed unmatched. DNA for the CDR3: TGTGCCAGTAGAGCGGCTAGCGGCAAGCAGTTCTTC. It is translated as CASRAASGKQFF.